Each of the 21 T cell receptor beta chains below was sequenced from the same sample in a study of metastatic and nonmetastatic thyroid tumors. Until they underwent thyroid surgery, no patient had received any treatment. TCRdb reassembled clones from the PCR reads with MiXCR. In the table there are approximately 20,000 clones, 25% to 30% of which are singletons. The source material was tumor tissue. These receptors came from a female donor with papillary thyroid cancer or a benign thyroid nodule (not recorded which). Some clones in this sample may be carry-over from other donors' samples.

This clone was observed many times. This chain links TRBV5-1 with TRBJ2-5; TRBD1 matches 11 bases. CDR1 and CDR2 (germline): SGHRS, YFSETQ. Germline trimming cut 1 base from V and 5 bases from J; bases unmatched to any gene: 10. The CDR3 sequence is 17 residues long. The CDR3 sequence: CASSLNGGTGGLETQYF. The CDR3 nucleotides are TGCGCCAGCAGCTTGAATGGGGGGACAGGGGGATTGGAGACCCAGTACTTC.

Remarks on this clone: A single base separates this from a much larger clone, so it may be a read error. The chain carries TRBV2 and TRBJ1-1, with a weak D call TRBD1 (6 bases). The CDR3 is 13 amino acids. The germline gives CDR1 SNHLY, CDR2 FYNNEI. With 6 bases removed from V and 3 bases from J, the gap between germline ends came to 11 bases. The CDR3, as DNA: TGTGCCAGCAGACAGGGTTTGCACACTGAAGCTTTCTTT. Translated: CASRQGLHTEAFF.

This clone was observed a few times. Since no conserved phenylalanine or tryptophan closes the CDR3, a read error is the likely cause. The chain is built from TRBV25-1 and TRBJ1-2; TRBD1 agrees at 9 bases. CDR3 length: 16 amino acids. CDR1 and CDR2 (germline): MGHDK, SYGVNS. The CDR3 region has the DNA TGTGACAGCAGTGGGTCCGGGACAGGGTCCTATGGCGGCTACACCTTA. Its translation: CDSSGSGTGSYGGYTL.

This clone was recorded at least ten times. In the same sample, other DNA sequences code for this CDR3. The chain recombines TRBV20-1 with TRBJ2-1; no reliable D call. The CDR3 is made up of 14 amino acids. Per germline, CDR1 DFQATT and CDR2 SNEGSKA (reference sequence). V was trimmed by 5 bases and J by 9 bases, leaving 20 bases between them. The CDR3 DNA reads TGCAGTGCTTTGGAACTAATAAATTTCGGTGAGCAGTTCTTC. Its protein is CSALELINFGEQFF.

This clone appeared a few times. The genes are TRBV6-1 and TRBJ2-1; D remains ambiguous. V was pared by 2 bases and J by 8 bases, with 16 bases between. The CDR3 spans 15 residues. Germline CDR1 and CDR2: MNHNS and SASEGT. In DNA form, the CDR3 reads TGTGCCAGCAGTGAAACCTGGATCCAAGTCGATGAGCAGTTCTTC. As protein: CASSETWIQVDEQFF.

The chain is built from TRBV5-5 and TRBJ1-2; no clear D. CDR3 size: 14 residues. V dropped 0 bases and J dropped 7 bases, with 13 bases sitting between them. CDR1 is SGHKS and CDR2 is YYEKEE in the germline V gene (reference sequence). The CDR3 sequence: CASSLGVGPSGYTF. The CDR3, as DNA: TGTGCCAGCAGCTTGGGTGTAGGGCCGTCTGGCTACACCTTC.

This clone is medium-sized (0.01 to 0.1%) by share. The chain combines TRBV28 with TRBJ1-2; D unresolved. The germline V gene encodes CDR1 MDHEN and CDR2 SYDVKM. The CDR3 has 18 residues. Trimming shortened V by 7 bases and J by 1 base, and 25 bases separated the two germline ends. The CDR3 is CASNTGVGIRTVNYGYTF. DNA of the CDR3: TGTGCCAGCAACACTGGGGTGGGCATAAGAACGGTTAACTATGGCTACACCTTC.

This clone is medium-sized (0.01 to 0.1%). This chain uses TRBV6-2 or TRBV6-3 with TRBJ1-1; no clear D. The CDR3 extends over 15 amino acids. Germline-derived CDR1 and CDR2 are MNHEY and SVGEGT. V was pared by 3 bases and J by 0 bases, with 11 bases between. CDR3 loop: CASSYGGRMNTEAFF. The DNA for the CDR3 is TGTGCCAGCAGTTATGGAGGGCGGATGAACACTGAAGCTTTCTTT.

Judged by abundance, this clone is medium-sized. The chain recombines TRBV28 with TRBJ1-2; D unresolved. The V gene's germline CDR1 is MDHEN and CDR2 SYDVKM. V lost 8 bases and J 0 bases, leaving 4 bases between the germline ends. This CDR3 spans 11 amino acids. CDR3 DNA sequence: TGTGCCAGCTCGTCTAACTATGGCTACACCTTC. Its protein is CASSSNYGYTF.

This clone was seen a handful of times. The sample holds other DNA sequences that translate to the same CDR3. The chain couples TRBV28 to TRBJ1-2; D gene ambiguous. This CDR3 contains 12 residues. The germline gives CDR1 MDHEN, CDR2 SYDVKM. Trimming removed 2 bases at V and 2 bases at J, with 3 bases between. Here the CDR3 reads CASSLGNYGYTF. The CDR3 DNA follows: TGTGCCAGCAGTTTAGGGAACTATGGCTACACCTTC.

This clone was detected ten times or more. J is TRBJ2-7 and V is TRBV9; 9 bases agree with TRBD2. Germline V CDR1 and CDR2: SGDLS, YYNGEE. J lost 3 bases, V lost 0 bases, and 7 bases had no gene match. This CDR3 contains 16 residues. CDR3 in amino acids: CASSVGAGGRSYEQYF. The CDR3 bases are TGTGCCAGCAGCGTAGGGGCGGGAGGGCGAAGCTACGAGCAGTACTTC.

This clone has at least ten counts. This clone may be a read error of a much larger clone one base away. The rearrangement joins TRBV4-2 to TRBJ1-2; tentatively, D is TRBD1 (6 bases). The CDR3 loop spans 16 amino acids. Germline V gene lookup returns CDR1 LGHNA and CDR2 YNFKEQ. V was pared by 4 bases and J by 1 base, with 16 bases between. The CDR3 here is CASSRTPEQGNYGYTF. CDR3 bases: TGTGCCAGCAGCCGCACCCCGGAACAGGGTAACTATGGCTACACCTTC.

This clone is medium-sized. The V and J genes are TRBV6-1 and TRBJ1-1, with TRBD1 identical over 7 bases. V shed 6 bases, J shed 1 base, and the junction held 8 bases outside the gene matches. CDR3 size: 15 residues. CDR1 and CDR2 (germline): MNHNS, SASEGT. In nucleotides, the CDR3 is TGTGCCAGCAGACTCATGACAGGGAAGAACACTGAAGCTTTCTTT. This gives the protein CASRLMTGKNTEAFF.

The V and J genes are TRBV7-2 and TRBJ2-7, with 7 bases matching TRBD1. Germline V gene lookup returns CDR1 SGHTA and CDR2 FQGNSA. The CDR3 has 15 residues. The junction had 12 bases not matched to a gene; V was cut back by 4 bases and J by 6 bases. The CDR3 protein is CASSSGETGLGEQYF. CDR3 coding DNA: TGTGCCAGCAGCTCCGGGGAGACAGGGTTGGGCGAGCAGTACTTC.

The chain recombines TRBV25-1 with TRBJ2-7; possible D gene TRBD2, 5 bases. Germline CDR1 reads MGHDK; CDR2 reads SYGVNS. This CDR3 spans 16 amino acids. Trimming left V 1 base short and J 4 bases short, with 17 bases between. The CDR3 DNA reads TGTGCCAGCAGTGAATCCCCCAGCTCGGGATGGTACGAGCAGTACTTC. Translation: CASSESPSSGWYEQYF.

As for this clone: The conserved phenylalanine or tryptophan is not found at the CDR3 terminus, so this likely reflects a read error. The gene calls are TRBV3-1 and TRBJ1-2, with 7 bases lining up with TRBD1. J gave up 2 bases and V 4 bases, and 7 bases lay outside the gene matches. The CDR3 is 15 amino acids. In germline, CDR1 is LGHDT, CDR2 YNNKEL (reference sequence). For the CDR3, the DNA is TGTGCCAGCAGCCGTTTCCGGGACAGCAACTATGGCTACACCCTC. Protein product: CASSRFRDSNYGYTL.

This chain uses TRBV7-2 with TRBJ2-7, with 11 bases that match TRBD2. The V gene end was trimmed by 4 bases and the J gene end by 4 bases; junction bases not matched to a gene: 0. The CDR3 runs 13 residues. Germline V gene sequence: CDR1 SGHTA, CDR2 FQGNSA. CDR3 DNA: TGTGCCAGCAGCTGGACTAGCGGGTACGAGCAGTACTTC. Its protein is CASSWTSGYEQYF.

This clone has only a few counts. V is TRBV28 and J is TRBJ1-2; D is unresolved. Germline V CDR1 and CDR2: MDHEN, SYDVKM. This CDR3 is built from 12 residues. V was shortened by 6 bases and J by 2 bases, with 7 bases between the two germline ends. The CDR3 here is CASSPTNYGYTF. The CDR3 coding sequence is TGTGCCAGCAGCCCTACAAACTATGGCTACACCTTC.

This rearrangement joins TRBV5-1 to TRBJ1-1, with D perhaps TRBD1 (5 bases). The CDR3 totals 14 residues. Per germline, CDR1 SGHRS and CDR2 YFSETQ. V dropped 2 bases and J dropped 8 bases, with 16 bases sitting between them. CDR3 in amino acids: CASSFDPWGSEAFF. Written as DNA, the CDR3 is TGCGCCAGCAGCTTTGATCCATGGGGCTCAGAAGCTTTCTTT.

V is TRBV6-2 or TRBV6-3 and J is TRBJ2-7, with a weak D call TRBD1 (8 bases). V lost 1 base to trimming and J lost 7 bases, with 32 bases between them. The CDR3 spans 20 residues. Germline V gene data show CDR1 as MNHEY and CDR2 as SVGEGT. This CDR3 reads CASSYLTSGTGGGVIREQYF. CDR3 sequence (DNA): TGTGCCAGCAGTTACTTGACCTCCGGGACAGGTGGGGGGGTGATAAGGGAGCAGTACTTC.

This clone has a handful of counts. The genes are TRBV27 and TRBJ2-2, with unresolved D. With 7 bases removed from V and 6 bases from J, the gap between germline ends came to 15 bases. This CDR3 region has 14 residues. CDR1 is MNHEY, CDR2 SMNVEV, per germline (reference sequence). The CDR3 DNA reads as TGTGCCAGCACACCGCATCCAGGTCCCGGGGAGCTGTTTTTT. Its protein product is CASTPHPGPGELFF.